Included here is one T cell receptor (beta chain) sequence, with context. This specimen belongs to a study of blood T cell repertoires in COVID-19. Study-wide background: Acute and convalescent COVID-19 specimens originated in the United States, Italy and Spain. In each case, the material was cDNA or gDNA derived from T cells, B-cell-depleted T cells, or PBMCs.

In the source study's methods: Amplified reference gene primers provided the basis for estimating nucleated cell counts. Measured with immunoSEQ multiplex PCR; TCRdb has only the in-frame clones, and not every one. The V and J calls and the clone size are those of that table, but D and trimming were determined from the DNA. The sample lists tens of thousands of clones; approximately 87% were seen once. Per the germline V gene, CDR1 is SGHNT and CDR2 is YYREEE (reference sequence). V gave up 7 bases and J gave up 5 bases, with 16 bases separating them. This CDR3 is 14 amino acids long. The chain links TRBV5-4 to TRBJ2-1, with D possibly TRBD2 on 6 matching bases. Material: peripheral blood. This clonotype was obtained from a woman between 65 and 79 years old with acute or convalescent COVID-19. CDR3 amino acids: CASAGREQNNEQFF. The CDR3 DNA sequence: TGTGCCAGCGCTGGTCGGGAGCAAAACAATGAGCAGTTCTTC.